The 30 T cell receptor beta chains in this list originate from one sample, sequenced in a study of PD-1 blockade in classical Hodgkin lymphoma. Every patient relapsed after autologous stem cell transplantation, and brentuximab vedotin exposure varied. Assay: immunoSEQ multiplex PCR; the TCRdb copy retains only in-frame clones and omits some. The table includes 50,000 or so clones, 91% detected once. The specimen comprised peripheral blood mononuclear cells (PBMCs), sampled before the second cycle of nivolumab. The receptors shown here come from a human donor with classical Hodgkin lymphoma.

This chain links TRBV6-1 with TRBJ1-5; TRBD1 is a possible D gene (5 bases). The CDR3 is 14 amino acids. Germline CDR1 is MNHNS and CDR2 is SASEGT. V was pared by 4 bases and J by 5 bases, with 12 bases between. The CDR3 loop is CASSVPRGDQPQHF. CDR3 in DNA: TGTGCCAGCAGTGTCCCAAGGGGAGATCAGCCCCAGCATTTT.

This chain links TRBV7-3 with TRBJ2-3; D remains ambiguous. Trimming stripped 5 bases from V and 3 bases from J, with 12 bases between. CDR3 length: 14 amino acids. Looked up from germline, CDR1 is SGHTA and CDR2 is FQGTGA. The CDR3 coding sequence is TGTGCCAGCAGCCCCCATGGTCGGACAGATACGCAGTATTTT. Translated, it gives CASSPHGRTDTQYF.

This clone was detected only a few times. This chain connects TRBV20-1 to TRBJ1-2; no clear D. The CDR3 spans 11 residues. The V gene lost 3 bases and the J gene lost 4 bases, with 6 bases spanning the gap. CDR1 is DFQATT, CDR2 SNEGSKA, per germline (reference sequence). CDR3 DNA: TGCAGTGCTAGGCCCGGCTATGGCTACACCTTC. Translation gives CSARPGYGYTF.

The J gene is TRBJ1-4, the V gene TRBV6-6; unclear D gene. This CDR3 has 15 residues. V lost 2 bases and J lost 4, with 11 bases in between. From germline, CDR1 is MNHNY and CDR2 SVGAGI (reference sequence). The CDR3 DNA sequence: TGTGCCAGCAGTTACGGCTACCCTTTTAATGAAAAACTGTTTTTT. This encodes CASSYGYPFNEKLFF.

This clone was observed a few times. V is TRBV5-1 and J is TRBJ1-4; 7 bases are shared with TRBD1. The CDR3 is 14 amino acids. With V trimmed by 4 bases and J by 2 bases, 2 bases remained unmatched. Germline CDR1 reads SGHRS; CDR2 reads YFSETQ. The CDR3 region is CASSQGQTNEKLFF. The CDR3 DNA reads TGCGCCAGCAGCCAGGGACAGACTAATGAAAAACTGTTTTTT.

This sequence joins TRBV5-1 and TRBJ1-5; D is uncertain. The germline CDR1 and CDR2 sequences are SGHRS and YFSETQ. Trimming left V 0 bases short and J 4 bases short, with 8 bases between. The CDR3 sequence is 14 residues long. The CDR3 coding sequence is TGCGCCAGCAGCTTGGACCCCGGGAATCAGCCCCAGCATTTT. Translation gives CASSLDPGNQPQHF. Full variable domain (missing parts from reference TRBV5-1 and TRBJ1-5): KAGVTQTPRYLIKTRGQQVTLSCSPISGHRSVSWYQQTPGQGLQFLFEYFSETQRNKGNFPGRFSGRQFSNSRSEMNVSTLELGDSALYLCASSLDPGNQPQHFGDGTRLSIL.

The chain employs TRBV27 and TRBJ1-5; D unresolved. The V and J ends lost 8 bases and 0 bases respectively, with 11 bases between them. Germline lookup yields CDR1 MNHEY and CDR2 SMNVEV (reference sequence). The CDR3 runs 14 residues. The CDR3 protein is CASQQGSSNQPQHF. The CDR3 region has the DNA TGTGCCAGCCAGCAAGGGTCTAGCAATCAGCCCCAGCATTTT.

This chain connects TRBV9 to TRBJ2-1; D is undetermined. V shed 2 bases and J shed 7 bases, with 16 bases lying between them. The CDR3 covers 15 residues. Per the germline V gene, CDR1 is SGDLS and CDR2 is YYNGEE. The CDR3 coding sequence is TGTGCCAGCAGCGTCCCTGGGTTAGAGTCGAATGAGCAGTTCTTC. The encoded protein is CASSVPGLESNEQFF.

This CDR3 reads CASSQDQGSSSNEQFF. The CDR3 coding sequence is TGTGCCAGCAGCCAAGACCAGGGATCTAGCTCCAACGAGCAGTTCTTC. The chain couples TRBV4-2 to TRBJ2-1; tentatively, D is TRBD1 or TRBD2 (5 bases each). Trimming cost V 0 bases and J 10 bases, with 19 bases left between them. The CDR3 sequence is 16 residues long. Looked up from germline, CDR1 is LGHNA and CDR2 is YNFKEQ.

V usage is TRBV5-1 and J usage is TRBJ2-3; 15 bases are shared with TRBD2. The CDR3 covers 16 residues. The germline CDR1 and CDR2 sequences are SGHRS and YFSETQ. Germline trimming cut 9 bases from V and 2 bases from J; bases unmatched to any gene: 7. The CDR3 coding sequence is TGCGCCACAAAGGGACTAGCGGGGGGCCCCACAGATACGCAGTATTTT. It encodes CATKGLAGGPTDTQYF.

CDR3 nucleotide sequence: TGCGCCAGCAGCTCCCCCACGAACACCGGGGAGCTGTTTTTT. It encodes CASSSPTNTGELFF. The chain joins TRBV5-1 to TRBJ2-2; D gene unclear. Germline V CDR1 and CDR2: SGHRS, YFSETQ. The CDR3 loop spans 14 amino acids. V lost 3 bases and J 0 bases, leaving 6 bases between the germline ends.

CDR3 DNA sequence: TGTGCCAGCAGCCAAGATAGGGGGCGGGAGGGCTACACCTTC. This gives the protein CASSQDRGREGYTF. The chain uses TRBV4-2 and TRBJ1-2, with TRBD1 matching 7 bases. V shed 0 bases and J 8 bases; nucleotides not matched to a gene: 6. The CDR3 consists of 14 residues. Per germline, CDR1 LGHNA and CDR2 YNFKEQ.

The chain has TRBV19 and TRBJ1-6, with TRBD1 matching 9 bases. CDR3 length: 13 residues. The V segment lost 6 bases and the J segment 9 bases; nucleotides outside the gene matches: 3. Germline V CDR1 and CDR2: LNHDA, SQIVND (reference sequence). The DNA for the CDR3 is TGTGCCAGTAGCACGGACAGGGGTTCACCCCTCCACTTT. Translating it yields CASSTDRGSPLHF.

The chain uses TRBV19 and TRBJ1-5; tentatively, D is TRBD1 (5 bases). The ends were cut back, 0 bases at V and 4 bases at J, with 10 bases in the middle. Germline lookup yields CDR1 LNHDA and CDR2 SQIVND (reference sequence). The CDR3 is 15 amino acids. The CDR3 nucleotides read TGTGCCAGTAGTATAGATGGGGGACGAAATCAGCCCCAGCATTTT. Its protein product is CASSIDGGRNQPQHF.

The chain couples TRBV19 to TRBJ2-1; 10 bases are shared with TRBD2. CDR3 length: 15 residues. V gave up 3 bases and J gave up 7 bases; unmatched junction bases: 6. Germline V gene sequence: CDR1 LNHDA, CDR2 SQIVND (reference sequence). This CDR3 is CASSMLAGVSNEQFF. For the CDR3, the DNA is TGTGCCAGTAGTATGCTAGCGGGAGTGTCGAATGAGCAGTTCTTC.

The CDR3 reads CASSQEFRGVETQYF. CDR3 in DNA: TGCGCCAGCAGCCAAGAATTTAGGGGCGTAGAGACCCAGTACTTC. The V call is TRBV4-1, the J call TRBJ2-5; TRBD1 is a possible D gene (5 bases). CDR1 is MGHRA and CDR2 is YSYEKL in the germline V gene. The V gene lost 0 bases and the J gene lost 4 bases, with 12 bases spanning the gap. The CDR3 is made up of 15 amino acids.

The chain couples TRBV27 to TRBJ2-7, with D perhaps TRBD1 (5 bases). CDR1 is MNHEY and CDR2 is SMNVEV in the germline V gene (reference sequence). Trimming removed 5 bases from V and 3 bases from J, with 11 bases in between. The CDR3 has 13 residues. CDR3: CASSTGSYYEQYF. Here the CDR3 DNA reads TGTGCCAGCAGTACAGGTTCCTACTACGAGCAGTACTTC.

The rearrangement uses TRBV6-6 and TRBJ1-2; TRBD1 matches 7 bases. V lost 6 bases to trimming and J lost 7 bases; unmatched junction nucleotides: 8. This CDR3 spans 13 amino acids. CDR1 is MNHNY and CDR2 is SVGAGI in the germline V gene (reference sequence). The CDR3 is CASSMTGFGGYTF. The CDR3 nucleotides read TGTGCCAGCAGCATGACAGGGTTTGGTGGCTACACCTTC.

The V gene is TRBV5-1, the J gene TRBJ2-5; 13 bases agree with TRBD2. The CDR3 runs 15 residues. In germline, CDR1 is SGHRS, CDR2 YFSETQ. Unmatched junction bases numbered 6, after V lost 3 bases and J lost 7 bases. Here the CDR3 DNA reads TGCGCCAGCAGCTCAGGACTAGCGGGGGAAGGGACCCAGTACTTC. This codes for CASSSGLAGEGTQYF.

The chain's CDR3 is CSVGKGTGFNEQYF. Written as DNA, the CDR3 is TGCAGCGTTGGGAAGGGGACAGGGTTCAACGAGCAGTACTTC. V gene TRBV29-1 combines with J gene TRBJ2-7; 9 bases match TRBD1. The junction had 9 bases not matched to a gene; V was cut back by 4 bases and J by 5 bases. The CDR3 extends over 14 amino acids. Looked up from germline, CDR1 is SQVTM and CDR2 is ANQGSEA.

This rearrangement joins TRBV11-2 to TRBJ2-2; TRBD2 is a possible D gene (5 bases). Germline CDR1 SGHAT, CDR2 FQNNGV. V was clipped by 1 base and J by 5 bases, with 11 bases between them. This CDR3 has 15 amino acids. The CDR3 DNA reads as TGTGCCAGCAGCTTAGCAGGAGGTTCGACCGGGGAGCTGTTTTTT. Protein product: CASSLAGGSTGELFF.

This sequence joins TRBV28 and TRBJ2-2, with TRBD1 matching 9 bases. This CDR3 has 15 residues. Per germline, CDR1 MDHEN and CDR2 SYDVKM. V was clipped by 8 bases and J by 5 bases; unmatched bases: 9. In nucleotides, the CDR3 is TGTGCCAGCGCATCCGGGACAGGGCGGACCGGGGAGCTGTTTTTT. Its translation: CASASGTGRTGELFF.

V usage is TRBV4-1 and J usage is TRBJ2-7; 7 bases agree with TRBD1. Germline V gene data show CDR1 as MGHRA and CDR2 as YSYEKL. This CDR3 is built from 16 residues. V was clipped by 4 bases and J by 2 bases; unmatched bases: 11. CDR3 sequence (DNA): TGCGCCAGCAGCCGAGGACAGGCGATATGGGCCTACGAGCAGTACTTC. Translation: CASSRGQAIWAYEQYF.

This chain connects TRBV9 to TRBJ2-7, with 10 bases matching TRBD1. Trimming at V came to 4 bases and at J to 5 bases, leaving 6 bases not matched to a gene. CDR1 is SGDLS, CDR2 YYNGEE, per germline. The CDR3 spans 14 residues. The CDR3 region is CASSLGQGVNEQYF. For the CDR3, the DNA is TGTGCCAGCAGCTTAGGACAGGGGGTAAACGAGCAGTACTTC. Drawing the rest from reference TRBV9 and TRBJ2-7, the complete variable domain is DSGVTQTPKHLITATGQRVTLRCSPRSGDLSVYWYQQSLDQGLQFLIQYYNGEERAKGNILERFSAQQFPDLHSELNLSSLELGDSALYFCASSLGQGVNEQYFGPGTRLTVT.

V usage is TRBV11-2 and J usage is TRBJ1-1; the D is unclear. The V end lost 1 base, the J end lost 2 bases, and 14 bases lay between the germline ends. The CDR3 contains 16 residues. Germline V gene sequence: CDR1 SGHAT, CDR2 FQNNGV. In DNA, the CDR3 is TGTGCCAGCAGCTTAGTCCTCCACGAGGATAACACTGAAGCTTTCTTT. This encodes CASSLVLHEDNTEAFF.

This clone was observed a handful of times. The chain carries TRBV6-1 and TRBJ2-7, with 7 bases that match TRBD2. This CDR3 has 16 amino acids. After removal of 0 bases from V and 3 bases from J, the junction contained 8 bases not matched to a gene. Germline V gene lookup returns CDR1 MNHNS and CDR2 SASEGT. CDR3 in DNA: TGTGCCAGCAGTGAAGCGCGTTCGGGGGGTGTCTACGAGCAGTACTTC. It encodes CASSEARSGGVYEQYF.

This chain joins TRBV2 and TRBJ2-4; 10 bases align to TRBD1. The CDR3 covers 21 residues. The J segment lost 0 bases and the V segment lost 3 bases, leaving 17 bases of the junction unmatched. Looked up from germline, CDR1 is SNHLY and CDR2 is FYNNEI. CDR3 amino acids: CASSDTGQGLPRVLAKNIQYF. The CDR3 nucleotides read TGTGCCAGCAGTGACACGGGACAGGGGCTGCCAAGGGTACTAGCCAAAAACATTCAGTACTTC.

The DNA of the CDR3 is TGTGCCAGCAGTTTGGGGAGTTACCACTACGAGCAGTACTTC. Its protein product is CASSLGSYHYEQYF. The chain is built from TRBV28 and TRBJ2-7, with D perhaps matching TRBD2 (5 bases). Trimming cost V 3 bases and J 3 bases, with 12 bases left between them. The length of the CDR3 is 14 residues. In germline, CDR1 is MDHEN, CDR2 SYDVKM. The whole variable domain, filled in from reference TRBV28 and TRBJ2-7, reads DVKVTQSSRYLVKRTGEKVFLECVQDMDHENMFWYRQDPGLGLRLIYFSYDVKMKEKGDIPEGYSVSREKKERFSLILESASTNQTSMYLCASSLGSYHYEQYFGPGTRLTVT.

The gene calls are TRBV7-3 and TRBJ1-1; no definite D call. Germline assignment: CDR1 SGHTA and CDR2 FQGTGA. CDR3 size: 13 residues. V gave up 4 bases and J gave up 2 bases, with 8 bases separating them. This CDR3 is CASSSDGNTEAFF. CDR3 sequence (DNA): TGTGCCAGCAGCTCTGACGGCAACACTGAAGCTTTCTTT.

V and J are TRBV5-1 and TRBJ1-1; weak D call: TRBD1 (5 bases). The CDR3 spans 15 residues. Trimming removed 2 bases at V and 5 bases at J, with 16 bases between. Germline CDR1 SGHRS, CDR2 YFSETQ. The CDR3 nucleotides are TGCGCCAGCAGCTTTACGGGGACGGGCCGGACTGAAGCTTTCTTT. Translation: CASSFTGTGRTEAFF.